By frequency in the sample, the clone carrying this TCR beta chain is large. What it binds is not known. This entry is derived from a study of lung T cells in sarcoidosis with Löfgren's syndrome. Study summary: Löfgren's syndrome patients were the main repertoire analysis focus.

Broader study findings: Shared TRAV12-1 and TRBV2 CDR3 motifs were reported across several patients. Versus controls, Löfgren's syndrome patients reportedly showed TRAV12-1 and TRBV2 as most expanded. TRAV12-1 preferentially paired with TRBV2, with homologous CDR3s.

This CDR3 contains 17 residues. Trimming took 2 bases from V and 0 from J, leaving 13 bases between them. The V gene's germline CDR1 is MNHEY and CDR2 SVGEGT. A single record per CDR3 protein comes from TCRdb applying MiXCR to the reads. The table records some 2,400 distinct CDR3 sequences, about 23% of them present only once. The chain combines TRBV6-2 or TRBV6-3 with TRBJ2-2; no clear D. Specimen: CD4+ T cells from bronchoalveolar lavage. This clonotype was sampled from a human donor with sarcoidosis (Löfgren's syndrome or another form), or a control subject (not recorded which). In DNA, the CDR3 is TGTGCCAGCAGTTACCGTGCCAGGAACGCGAACACCGGGGAGCTGTTTTTT. Translation gives CASSYRARNANTGELFF.